This passage covers 23 T cell receptor beta chains from one sample sequenced in a study of blood T cell repertoires in COVID-19. Profiling relied on immunoSEQ multiplex PCR, and the TCRdb table lists in-frame clones only, not all of them. The data hold tens of thousands of clones, with approximately 80% observed a single time. The sample comprised peripheral blood. The receptors here all came from a man in his fifties or sixties with acute or convalescent COVID-19.

The V and J genes are TRBV4-1 and TRBJ1-2, with no clear D. Trimming left V 1 base short and J 1 base short, with 4 bases between. The CDR3 runs to 13 residues. The germline V gene encodes CDR1 MGHRA and CDR2 YSYEKL. CDR3 sequence reads: CASSQVVNYGYTF. The CDR3 region has the DNA TGCGCCAGCAGCCAAGTCGTTAACTATGGCTACACCTTC.

V gene TRBV18 combines with J gene TRBJ1-4; 10 positions match TRBD1. Unmatched junction bases numbered 5, after V lost 3 bases and J lost 7 bases. From germline, CDR1 is KGHSH and CDR2 LQKENI. The CDR3 extends over 15 amino acids. The CDR3 loop is CASSPDRGLSEKLFF. As DNA, the CDR3 is TGTGCCAGCTCACCTGACAGGGGGCTGAGTGAAAAACTGTTTTTT.

The rearrangement uses TRBV10-3 and TRBJ2-5; D is perhaps TRBD2 (6 bases). Germline values: CDR1 ENHRY, CDR2 SYGVKD. V dropped 7 bases and J dropped 2 bases, with 17 bases sitting between them. The length of the CDR3 is 15 residues. CDR3 residues: CAITASPGRQETQYF. DNA for the CDR3: TGTGCCATCACCGCTTCCCCAGGGAGGCAAGAGACCCAGTACTTC.

V is TRBV7-2 and J is TRBJ2-7; D gene ambiguous. CDR3 length equals 14 residues. From germline, CDR1 is SGHTA and CDR2 FQGNSA. Trimming took off 5 bases at V and 6 bases at J, with 17 bases between the two ends. DNA for the CDR3: TGTGCCAGCAGCCAGCAGTCTGGGTCGGGCGAGCAGTACTTC. Its translation: CASSQQSGSGEQYF.

This chain uses TRBV5-1 with TRBJ1-5; 9 bases match TRBD1. V was pared by 3 bases and J by 3 bases, with 4 bases of the junction left unmatched. This CDR3 region has 15 residues. Per germline, CDR1 SGHRS and CDR2 YFSETQ. The CDR3 protein is CASSSGTGFNQPQHF. CDR3 DNA: TGCGCCAGCAGCTCCGGGACAGGGTTCAATCAGCCCCAGCATTTT.

This clone showed up just a few times. The chain recombines TRBV15 with TRBJ1-3; D uncertain. Germline lookup yields CDR1 LNHNV and CDR2 YYDKDF (reference sequence). CDR3 length equals 15 residues. The ends were cut back, 0 bases at V and 1 base at J, with 7 bases in the middle. CDR3 residues: CATSRDRFSGNTIYF. The CDR3 region has the DNA TGTGCCACCAGCAGAGACCGTTTTTCTGGAAACACCATATATTTT.

The chain has TRBV18 and TRBJ1-1; TRBD1 aligns across 7 bases. The germline gives CDR1 KGHSH, CDR2 LQKENI. With 5 bases clipped from V and 1 base from J, the junction kept 7 bases outside the gene matches. This CDR3 region has 15 residues. As DNA, the CDR3 is TGTGCCAGCTCAGCGCGGACAGGTCGGAACACTGAAGCTTTCTTT. Protein sequence: CASSARTGRNTEAFF.

This chain links TRBV9 with TRBJ2-1, with D maybe TRBD1 (6 bases). The length of the CDR3 is 15 residues. The V gene's germline CDR1 is SGDLS and CDR2 YYNGEE. V was pared by 1 base and J by 8 bases, with 16 bases between. The CDR3 nucleotides read TGTGCCAGCAGCGTAACCCTTGGGGGCTCAGATGAGCAGTTCTTC. It yields the protein CASSVTLGGSDEQFF.

A single count supports this clone. The rearrangement uses TRBV5-4 and TRBJ2-1, with 13 bases fitting TRBD2. The V gene's germline CDR1 is SGHNT and CDR2 YYREEE (reference sequence). CDR3 length equals 19 residues. V shed 3 bases and J 3 bases; nucleotides not matched to a gene: 12. The CDR3 reads CASSWKTSGGALGYNEQFF. In DNA, the CDR3 is TGTGCCAGCAGCTGGAAAACTAGCGGGGGGGCCTTAGGCTACAATGAGCAGTTCTTC. The full variable domain, in which reference TRBV5-4 and TRBJ2-1 provide the parts outside the CDR3, is ETGVTQSPTHLIKTRGQQVTLRCSSQSGHNTVSWYQQALGQGPQFIFQYYREEENGRGNFPPRFSGLQFPNYSSELNVNALELDDSALYLCASSWKTSGGALGYNEQFFGPGTRLTVL.

The rearrangement links TRBV7-2 to TRBJ1-2, with a possible D match to TRBD1 (5 bases). Trimming removed 5 bases at V and 0 bases at J, with 22 bases between. CDR3 length: 18 residues. Germline CDR1 is SGHTA and CDR2 is FQGNSA. Written as DNA, the CDR3 is TGTGCCAGCAGCAACTCCGGGACTCGGAGTTCAGCTAACTATGGCTACACCTTC. Protein product: CASSNSGTRSSANYGYTF.

The J gene is TRBJ2-3, the V gene TRBV6-5; 7 nucleotides align to TRBD1. CDR1 is MNHEY, CDR2 SVGAGI, per germline. J was trimmed by 4 bases and V by 3 bases; bases with no gene match: 10. The CDR3 totals 16 residues. The CDR3 reads CASSYQTGNTPDTQYF. CDR3 sequence (DNA): TGTGCCAGCAGTTATCAGACAGGGAACACCCCAGATACGCAGTATTTT.

The V call is TRBV2, the J call TRBJ2-2; unclear D gene. The V gene lost 6 bases and the J gene lost 3 bases, with 5 bases spanning the gap. This CDR3 comprises 12 residues. Looked up from germline, CDR1 is SNHLY and CDR2 is FYNNEI. The CDR3 protein is CASRPDTGELFF. The DNA of the CDR3 is TGTGCCAGCAGGCCAGACACCGGGGAGCTGTTTTTT. The full variable domain, rest sourced from reference TRBV2 and TRBJ2-2, is EPEVTQTPSHQVTQMGQEVILRCVPISNHLYFYWYRQILGQKVEFLVSFYNNEISEKSEIFDDQFSVERPDGSNFTLKIRSTKLEDSAMYFCASRPDTGELFFGEGSRLTVL.

The chain employs TRBV6-6 and TRBJ2-7, with TRBD2 as a possible D gene (7 bases). Per germline, CDR1 MNHNY and CDR2 SVGAGI (reference sequence). V dropped 7 bases and J dropped 2 bases, with 12 bases sitting between them. The CDR3 extends over 13 amino acids. The DNA for the CDR3 is TGTGCCAGCACGGAAGGGGGGGCCTACGAGCAGTACTTC. This codes for CASTEGGAYEQYF.

In this sample, this clone turned up a few times. The V gene is TRBV27, the J gene TRBJ2-7; TRBD2 might be the D (5 bases). V shed 5 bases and J shed 2 bases, with 13 bases lying between them. Per germline, CDR1 MNHEY and CDR2 SMNVEV (reference sequence). The CDR3 loop spans 14 amino acids. The CDR3 protein is CASSLETGTYEQYF. In nucleotides, the CDR3 is TGTGCCAGCAGTCTCGAGACGGGGACCTACGAGCAGTACTTC.

The V and J genes are TRBV6-5 and TRBJ2-5; unclear D gene. Trimming cost V 4 bases and J 0 bases, with 6 bases left between them. The germline CDR1 and CDR2 sequences are MNHEY and SVGAGI. CDR3 length: 13 residues. The CDR3 loop is CASSWSHQETQYF. The CDR3 DNA sequence: TGTGCCAGCAGTTGGAGTCACCAAGAGACCCAGTACTTC.

The chain uses TRBV18 and TRBJ2-7, with 7 bases lining up with TRBD1. The CDR3 loop spans 13 amino acids. Germline V lookup: CDR1 KGHSH, CDR2 LQKENI. V lost 5 bases and J lost 2; bases outside the gene matches: 3. In nucleotides, the CDR3 is TGTGCCAGCTCATGGGACAGACCCTACGAGCAGTACTTC. Residues: CASSWDRPYEQYF.

The chain joins TRBV21-1 to TRBJ1-3; the D segment call TRBD1 is taken from the table without a DNA check. TRBV21-1 is given as a pseudogene. The CDR3 has 17 residues. In nucleotides, the CDR3 is TGTGCCAGCAGCAAACAACAGGGATTACCTACTGGAAACACCATATATTTT. This codes for CASSKQQGLPTGNTIYF.

The chain is built from TRBV19 and TRBJ1-1; D ambiguous. Germline V gives CDR1 LNHDA, CDR2 SQIVND (reference sequence). The CDR3 extends over 15 amino acids. V lost 4 bases and J 1 base, leaving 13 bases between the germline ends. The CDR3 DNA reads TGTGCCAGTAGTAATATCAGTCCGGGGAACACTGAAGCTTTCTTT. This translates into CASSNISPGNTEAFF.

CDR3 DNA: TGTGCCAGCAGTTTAAGACAGGGTAGATCACCCCTCCACTTT. It yields the protein CASSLRQGRSPLHF. The chain uses TRBV27 and TRBJ1-6; 7 bases agree with TRBD1. The germline CDR1 and CDR2 sequences are MNHEY and SMNVEV (reference sequence). Losses at the gene ends were 2 bases for V and 10 bases for J; bases not matched to a gene: 5. The CDR3 has 14 amino acids.

The chain uses TRBV11-1 and TRBJ2-3, with a possible D match to TRBD2 (5 bases). Trimming pared 5 bases from V and 7 bases from J, leaving 13 bases between. This CDR3 has 13 amino acids. Per germline, CDR1 SGHAT and CDR2 FQDESV (reference sequence). CDR3 region: CASSPQTGNTQYF. CDR3 DNA sequence: TGTGCCAGCAGCCCCCAAACGGGGAATACGCAGTATTTT.

This chain uses TRBV2 with TRBJ1-5; a weak D match, TRBD1 (6 bases). This CDR3 has 15 amino acids. The germline CDR1 and CDR2 sequences are SNHLY and FYNNEI. Deletions cut 7 bases from V and 4 bases from J, with 17 bases between. The CDR3 DNA reads TGTGCCAGCACCAGCCTAGACAGGCTAAATCAGCCCCAGCATTTT. Translated: CASTSLDRLNQPQHF.

The CDR3 nucleotides read TGTGCCAGCAGCTTAGCTAACGACAGGTCTCGTAATGAAAAACTGTTTTTT. It translates to CASSLANDRSRNEKLFF. The rearrangement links TRBV7-2 to TRBJ1-4; tentative D call: TRBD1 (6 bases). V shed 0 bases and J shed 4 bases, with 15 bases lying between them. In germline, CDR1 is SGHTA, CDR2 FQGNSA. The length of the CDR3 is 17 residues.

The rearrangement uses TRBV5-1 and TRBJ2-3; possible D gene TRBD2, 5 bases. The CDR3 runs to 13 residues. The germline V gene encodes CDR1 SGHRS and CDR2 YFSETQ. V lost 2 bases to trimming and J lost 1 base, with 5 bases between them. In nucleotides, the CDR3 is TGCGCCAGCAGCTTCGGGGGCACAGATACGCAGTATTTT. Protein product: CASSFGGTDTQYF.